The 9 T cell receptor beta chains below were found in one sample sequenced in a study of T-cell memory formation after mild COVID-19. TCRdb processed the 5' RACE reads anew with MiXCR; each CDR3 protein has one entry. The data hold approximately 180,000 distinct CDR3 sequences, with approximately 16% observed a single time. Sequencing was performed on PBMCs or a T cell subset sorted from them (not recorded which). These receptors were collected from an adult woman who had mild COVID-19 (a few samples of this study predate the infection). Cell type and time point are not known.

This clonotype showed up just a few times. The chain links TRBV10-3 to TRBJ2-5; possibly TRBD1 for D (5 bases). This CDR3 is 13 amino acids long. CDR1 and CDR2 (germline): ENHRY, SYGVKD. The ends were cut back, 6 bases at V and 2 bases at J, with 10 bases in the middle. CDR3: CAIRPGMQETQYF. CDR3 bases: TGTGCCATCAGGCCAGGGATGCAAGAGACCCAGTACTTC.

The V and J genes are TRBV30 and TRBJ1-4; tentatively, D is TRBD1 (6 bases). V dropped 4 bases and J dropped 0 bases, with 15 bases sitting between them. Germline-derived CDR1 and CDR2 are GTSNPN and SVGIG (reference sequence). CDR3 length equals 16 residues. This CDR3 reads CAWTKTGRATNEKLFF. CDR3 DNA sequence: TGTGCCTGGACCAAGACAGGCCGTGCAACTAATGAAAAACTGTTTTTT.

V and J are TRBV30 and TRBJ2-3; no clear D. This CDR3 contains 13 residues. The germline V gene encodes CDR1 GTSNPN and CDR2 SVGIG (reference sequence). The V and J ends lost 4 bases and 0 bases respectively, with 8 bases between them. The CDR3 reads CAWTGPSTDTQYF. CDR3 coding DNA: TGTGCCTGGACGGGTCCTAGCACAGATACGCAGTATTTT.

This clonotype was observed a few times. The CDR3 region has the DNA TGCGCCAGCAGCCAAGCTATCGGGACAGGCAAACCCTTCAACTCCTACGAGCAGTACTTC. Its translation is CASSQAIGTGKPFNSYEQYF. The genes are TRBV4-1 and TRBJ2-7, with TRBD1 matching over 8 bases. V was clipped by 1 base and J by 0 bases; unmatched bases: 17. Germline-derived CDR1 and CDR2 are MGHRA and YSYEKL. The CDR3 spans 20 residues.

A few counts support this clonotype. CDR3 protein: CSARATISGPGYTF. The CDR3 DNA follows: TGCAGTGCTAGGGCTACGATAAGCGGGCCTGGCTACACCTTC. The rearrangement uses TRBV20-1 and TRBJ1-2; D unclear. The CDR3 loop spans 14 amino acids. Germline V gives CDR1 DFQATT, CDR2 SNEGSKA (reference sequence). The V end was cut by 3 bases, the J end by 7 bases, with 18 bases between.

In DNA, the CDR3 is TGTGCCAGCAGCTTGGGCGGGCCAGGGCTAAAGACCCAGTACTTC. It codes for CASSLGGPGLKTQYF. The chain joins TRBV5-4 to TRBJ2-5; D possibly uses TRBD1 or TRBD2 (5 bases each). The germline V gene encodes CDR1 SGHNT and CDR2 YYREEE (reference sequence). The CDR3 is 15 residues long. V was cut by 0 bases and J by 6 bases, with 15 bases left in between.

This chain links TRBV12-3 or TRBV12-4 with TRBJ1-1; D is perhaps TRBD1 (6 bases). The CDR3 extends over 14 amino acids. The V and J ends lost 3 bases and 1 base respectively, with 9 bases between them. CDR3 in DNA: TGTGCCAGCAGTTTCGGGACACAGAACACTGAAGCTTTCTTT. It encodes CASSFGTQNTEAFF.

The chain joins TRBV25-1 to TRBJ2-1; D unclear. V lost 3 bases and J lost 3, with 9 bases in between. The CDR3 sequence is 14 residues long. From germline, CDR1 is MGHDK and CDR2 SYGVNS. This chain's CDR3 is CASSDSQIYNEQFF. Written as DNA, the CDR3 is TGTGCCAGCAGTGATTCCCAGATCTACAATGAGCAGTTCTTC.

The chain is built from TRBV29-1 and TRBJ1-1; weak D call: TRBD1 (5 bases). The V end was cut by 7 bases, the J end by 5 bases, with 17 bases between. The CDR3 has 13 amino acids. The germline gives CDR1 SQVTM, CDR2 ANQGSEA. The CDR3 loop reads CSAGPGLETEAFF. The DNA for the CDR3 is TGCAGCGCCGGCCCAGGGTTAGAGACTGAAGCTTTCTTT.